These T cell receptor beta chains were read from a single sample in a study of blood T cells in healthy people across ages. MiXCR was run by TCRdb on the 5' RACE reads, yielding one entry per CDR3 protein. Of 890,000 or so distinct CDR3 sequences listed, less than 80% are singletons. Sequencing was carried out using blood. The receptors were gathered from a young man in good health. Both conserved end residues are part of each CDR3. D genes are given only for firm matches. Clone sizes are given selectively: once, few, many, or a class where the clone is expanded.

TRBJ2-7,TRBV20-1,.,.,17,TGCAGTGCTAGTCCCCTAAGTAGAGGGAGAGGGGCCTACGAGCAGTACTTC,CSASPLSRGRGAYEQYF
TRBJ1-4,TRBV29-1,.,.,14,TGCAGCGTTGAAGTCCCCGAAGAAAATGAAAAACTGTTTTTT,CSVEVPEENEKLFF
TRBJ2-5,TRBV6-2/TRBV6-3,.,.,15,TGTGCCAGCGGAATTATTCCCGGGACGCGAGAGACCCAGTACTTC,CASGIIPGTRETQYF
TRBJ1-2,TRBV20-1,.,.,14,TGCAGTGCTCCTTCTCAAAATTTAATGGGAGGCTACACCTTC,CSAPSQNLMGGYTF
TRBJ2-7,TRBV4-2,few,TRBD2,15,TGTGCCAGCAGCCGATTAGCGGGGGAGAAATGGAAGCAGTACTTC,CASSRLAGEKWKQYF
TRBJ2-6,TRBV7-8,.,TRBD2,12,TGTGCCAGCATAGGGAGGGATAGGCAGCTGACTTTC,CASIGRDRQLTF
TRBJ2-7,TRBV5-5,few,.,14,TGTGCCAGCAGCTTCCGAGCAGGAGGCTACGAGCAGTACTTC,CASSFRAGGYEQYF
TRBJ2-5,TRBV29-1,once,TRBD2,12,TGCAGCGCAACGGGACTAAAAGAGACCCAGTACTTC,CSATGLKETQYF
TRBJ2-3,TRBV20-1,.,TRBD2,14,TGCAGTGCCGACCCGGGACTAGACCCAGGGACGCAGTATTTT,CSADPGLDPGTQYF
TRBJ2-1,TRBV28,.,.,16,TGTGCCAGCAGTCCCCCGGGACTTCAGGCCTACAATGAGCAGTTCTTC,CASSPPGLQAYNEQFF
TRBJ2-7,TRBV7-2,.,TRBD2,16,TGTGCCAACAGCCCGGTGCAACGCGGGGGGGCTTACGAGCAGTACTTC,CANSPVQRGGAYEQYF
TRBJ2-1,TRBV9,.,.,12,TGTGCCAGCAGGTCGATAGGAAATGAGCAGTTCTTC,CASRSIGNEQFF
TRBJ1-6,TRBV3-1,.,.,15,TGTGCCAGCAGCCAAGGTATCGAGAATAATTCACCCCTCCACTTT,CASSQGIENNSPLHF
TRBJ1-2,TRBV7-2,.,TRBD1,13,TGTGCCAGCAGCCCACAGGGGAACTATGACTACACCTTC,CASSPQGNYDYTF
TRBJ2-5,TRBV20-1,.,TRBD2,15,TGCAGCGCCTTTAAGCGAGCGGGGTGGCGAGAGGCCCAGTACTTC,CSAFKRAGWREAQYF
TRBJ2-1,TRBV18,.,.,14,TGCGCCAGCCCACCACGCATAAGGGAGGATGAGCAGTTCTTC,CASPPRIREDEQFF
TRBJ2-4,TRBV11-2,.,TRBD2,17,TGTGCCAGCAGCTTAGGCAGGGAGGGGACGACCAAAAACATTCAGTACTTC,CASSLGREGTTKNIQYF
TRBJ2-1,TRBV10-3,once,.,12,TGTGCCATCGGTGCGAGCGCTAATGAGCAGTTCTTC,CAIGASANEQFF
TRBJ2-7,TRBV10-3,.,.,14,TGTGCCATCAGTGATGCGGCAGCACCCTACGAGCAGTACTTC,CAISDAAAPYEQYF
TRBJ2-3,TRBV4-2,.,TRBD2,16,TGTGCCAGCAGCCAAGGCGGGGGACTAGCTTCAGATACGCAGTATTTT,CASSQGGGLASDTQYF
TRBJ2-5,TRBV11-1,.,TRBD1,15,TGTGCCAGCAGCCCCCCCGGGGACAGGGGAAAGACCCAGTACTTC,CASSPPGDRGKTQYF
TRBJ1-2,TRBV7-2,few,TRBD1,13,TGTGCCAGCGGGACAGGGGGAGGGTATGGCTACACCTTC,CASGTGGGYGYTF
TRBJ1-6,TRBV14,.,.,15,TGTGCCAGCAGCCAAGAACACGGGCCGTATTCACCCCTCCACTTT,CASSQEHGPYSPLHF
TRBJ2-1,TRBV7-9,.,TRBD2,15,TGTGCCAGCAGCTGGGGGGGGGGCTCCTACAATGAGCAGTTCTTC,CASSWGGGSYNEQFF
TRBJ2-1,TRBV4-2,.,TRBD1,15,TGTGCCAGCAGCCCCGACAGGGGGTGGAGGAATGAGCAGTTCTTC,CASSPDRGWRNEQFF
TRBJ2-1,TRBV20-1,.,.,13,TGCAGTGCTAGAGTTCCGGCCCGTTGGGGGCAGTTCTTC,CSARVPARWGQFF
TRBJ1-2,TRBV24-1,.,.,13,TGTGCCACCAGTGATTTGCAGTACTATGGCTACACCTTC,CATSDLQYYGYTF
TRBJ2-3,TRBV7-3,.,TRBD2,15,TGTGCCAGCAGCCGGCTGACTAGCAGGACAGATACGCAGTATTTT,CASSRLTSRTDTQYF
TRBJ2-5,TRBV7-3,many,TRBD1,14,TGTGCCAGCAGCCCCACGACAGGGGCAGAGACCCAGTACTTC,CASSPTTGAETQYF
TRBJ1-2,TRBV30,.,.,12,TGTGCCTGGAGTGGTGGGGTGCATGGCTACACCTTC,CAWSGGVHGYTF
TRBJ2-3,TRBV11-2,.,TRBD1,16,TGTGCCAGCAGCTTCGCGGGGACAGGGGCCACAGATACGCAGTATTTT,CASSFAGTGATDTQYF
TRBJ2-2,TRBV15,once,.,16,TGCGCCACCAGCAGAGAAGCCACCCAAAACACCGGGGAGCTGTTTTTT,CATSREATQNTGELFF
TRBJ2-3,TRBV6-5,.,.,14,TGTGCCAGCAGTCCCGGACAGCTCACAGATACGCAGTATTTT,CASSPGQLTDTQYF
TRBJ1-2,TRBV6-5,.,TRBD1,14,TGTGCCAGCAGCTTCACAGGGGATCAAGGAGGCTACACCTTC,CASSFTGDQGGYTF
TRBJ1-1,TRBV6-5,.,TRBD1,15,TGTGCCAGCAGTTGGGATAGACAGGGGGCGGGTCGAGCTTTCTTT,CASSWDRQGAGRAFF
TRBJ2-7,TRBV5-1,few,.,17,TGCGCCAGCAGCACCTCCACAGGCGGCTCCTTTGACTACGAGCAGTACTTC,CASSTSTGGSFDYEQYF
TRBJ1-1,TRBV12-3/TRBV12-4,few,.,14,TGTGCCAGCAGTTGGGCAGGGAGGGGCACTGAAGCTTTCTTT,CASSWAGRGTEAFF
TRBJ1-2,TRBV5-1,few,.,14,TGCGCCAGCAGCTTGTCACAGAGAAACTATGGCTACACCTTC,CASSLSQRNYGYTF
TRBJ1-2,TRBV20-1,.,.,13,TGCAGTTACCTAAACACAGGAAACTATGGCTACACCTTC,CSYLNTGNYGYTF
TRBJ1-3,TRBV12-3/TRBV12-4,.,.,12,TGTGCCACCGGGCCACACAGGTCCACCATATATTTT,CATGPHRSTIYF
TRBJ2-1,TRBV7-3,.,TRBD2,15,TGTGCCAGCAGCTGGACTAGCGGGGCTTACAATGAGCAGTTCTTC,CASSWTSGAYNEQFF
TRBJ2-5,TRBV20-1,.,.,15,TGCAGTGCTAAAGATCCGTCCAATTCCTTGGAGACCCAGTACTTC,CSAKDPSNSLETQYF
TRBJ2-3,TRBV5-6,few,.,11,TGTGCCAGCGGTGTTTCAGATACGCAGTATTTT,CASGVSDTQYF
TRBJ2-1,TRBV7-2,.,TRBD2,16,TGTGCCAGCAGCCGATGGACTAGCTTGGATTACAATGAGCAGTTCTTC,CASSRWTSLDYNEQFF
TRBJ2-2,TRBV2,.,.,14,TGTGCCAGCAGTGTTGCAGTGAACACCGGGGAGCTGTTTTTT,CASSVAVNTGELFF
TRBJ2-7,TRBV10-3,.,.,14,TGTGCCATCAGTGAGTCGGGACAACTGGACGAGCAGTACTTC,CAISESGQLDEQYF
TRBJ2-7,TRBV29-1,.,.,13,TGCAGCGTTGACCTGGGATCCTCCTACGAGCAGTACTTC,CSVDLGSSYEQYF
TRBJ2-5,TRBV10-3,.,.,15,TGTGCCATCAGTGAGTCGGTAGTTCGAGATGAGACCCAGTACTTC,CAISESVVRDETQYF
TRBJ2-1,TRBV29-1,few,TRBD1,16,TGCAGCGTTGAGTTCGGTGGGGGACAGGGCGGTAATGAGCAGTTCTTC,CSVEFGGGQGGNEQFF
TRBJ2-7,TRBV6-2/TRBV6-3,.,TRBD2,13,TGTGCCACCAGCGGGGGCCCTTACAATGAGCAGTACTTC,CATSGGPYNEQYF
TRBJ2-1,TRBV7-2,few,.,16,TGTGCCAGCAGCTTAAGTCTCATGAGGAGGGGAGTTGAGCAGTTCTTC,CASSLSLMRRGVEQFF
TRBJ2-5,TRBV27,few,.,14,TGTGCCAGCAGTTTACAGGGGTGGTCAGAGACCCAGTACTTC,CASSLQGWSETQYF
TRBJ2-2,TRBV7-9,.,.,16,TGTGCCAGCAGCTTAAGTCCAGAGACGAACACCGGGGAGCTGTTTTTT,CASSLSPETNTGELFF
TRBJ1-5,TRBV20-1,.,TRBD1,14,TGCAGTGCTGCCGGGACAGGGGGGCATCAGCCCCAGCATTTT,CSAAGTGGHQPQHF